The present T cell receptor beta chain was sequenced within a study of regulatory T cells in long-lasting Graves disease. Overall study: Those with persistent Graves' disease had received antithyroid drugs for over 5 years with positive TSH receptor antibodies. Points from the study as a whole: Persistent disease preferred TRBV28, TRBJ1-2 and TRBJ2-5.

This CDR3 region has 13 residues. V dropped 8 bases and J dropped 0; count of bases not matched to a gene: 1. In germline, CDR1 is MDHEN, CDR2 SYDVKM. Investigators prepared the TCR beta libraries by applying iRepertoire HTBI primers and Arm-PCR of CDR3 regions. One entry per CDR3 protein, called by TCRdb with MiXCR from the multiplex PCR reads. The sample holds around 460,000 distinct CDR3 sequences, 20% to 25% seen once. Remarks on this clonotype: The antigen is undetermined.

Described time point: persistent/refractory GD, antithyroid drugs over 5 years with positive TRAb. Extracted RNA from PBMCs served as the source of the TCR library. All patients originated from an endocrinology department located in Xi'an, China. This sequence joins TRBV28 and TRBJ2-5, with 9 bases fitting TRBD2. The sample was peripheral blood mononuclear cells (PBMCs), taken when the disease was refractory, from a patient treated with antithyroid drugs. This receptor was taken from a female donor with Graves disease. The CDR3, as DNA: TGTGCCAGCGTAGCGGGAGACCAAGAGACCCAGTACTTC. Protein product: CASVAGDQETQYF.